A single sample gave rise to the 8 T cell receptor beta chains below, sequenced in a study of monozygotic twins with inflammatory bowel disease. Following a re-call of the 5' RACE reads, TCRdb has one entry per CDR3 protein and lacks DNA. The sample shows 300,000 to 450,000 distinct CDR3 sequences, and roughly 2.6% sits with its ten largest clones. Sample: blood. These receptors were taken from a human donor with ulcerative colitis or Crohn's disease, or a healthy co-twin of an affected twin (not recorded which).

The chain joins TRBV3-1 to TRBJ2-2. CDR3 size: 16 residues. Germline V gives CDR1 LGHDT, CDR2 YNNKEL (reference sequence). CDR3 sequence: CASSLSRRANTGELFF.

The chain employs TRBV10-3 and TRBJ2-5; TCRdb returns TRBD2, unconfirmable since there is no DNA. The CDR3 has 15 residues. Germline lookup yields CDR1 ENHRY and CDR2 SYGVKD. The CDR3 sequence: CAISESGLAVETQYF.

The genes are TRBV19 and TRBJ2-1; as DNA is missing, the TRBD2 call by TCRdb cannot be tested. Germline V lookup: CDR1 LNHDA, CDR2 SQIVND (reference sequence). The CDR3 spans 15 residues. CDR3 amino acids: CASRSTSGTYNEQFF.

The rearrangement uses TRBV12-3 or TRBV12-4 and TRBJ2-1; the D gene TCRdb calls, TRBD2, cannot be checked with no DNA. The CDR3 has 15 residues. The CDR3: CASAPQLADYNEQFF.

The chain combines TRBV5-1 with TRBJ1-1; with no DNA, the TCRdb D assignment of TRBD1 cannot be verified. In germline, CDR1 is SGHRS, CDR2 YFSETQ. This CDR3 contains 19 residues. CDR3 sequence: CASSDQRGTGVVGRTEAFF.

The chain joins TRBV29-1 to TRBJ1-2; the D call from TCRdb, TRBD1, cannot be confirmed without DNA. CDR3 length: 12 residues. Germline lookup yields CDR1 SQVTM and CDR2 ANQGSEA. CDR3 loop: CSVLDNLWGYTF.

The CDR3 loop is CSVGGTLEKLFF. The chain recombines TRBV29-1 with TRBJ1-4; TCRdb's assignment of TRBD1 cannot be checked, as there is no DNA. The CDR3 totals 12 residues. Germline V gene sequence: CDR1 SQVTM, CDR2 ANQGSEA.

The V and J genes are TRBV20-1 and TRBJ1-1. This CDR3 is 13 amino acids long. CDR1 DFQATT and CDR2 SNEGSKA come from the germline V gene (reference sequence). This chain's CDR3 is CSARAPFVTEAFF.